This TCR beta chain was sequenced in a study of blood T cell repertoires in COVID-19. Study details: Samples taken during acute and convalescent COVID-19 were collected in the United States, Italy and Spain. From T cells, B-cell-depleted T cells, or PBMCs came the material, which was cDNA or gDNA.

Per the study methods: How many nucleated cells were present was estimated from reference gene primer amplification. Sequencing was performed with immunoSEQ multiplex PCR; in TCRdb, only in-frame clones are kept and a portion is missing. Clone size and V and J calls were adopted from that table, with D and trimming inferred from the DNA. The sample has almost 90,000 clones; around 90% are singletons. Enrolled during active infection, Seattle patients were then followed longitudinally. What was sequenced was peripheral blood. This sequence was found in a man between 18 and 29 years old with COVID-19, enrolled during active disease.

The CDR3, as DNA: TGCGCCAGCAGCCTCTTACCTAGGAGGGATACCTACGAGCAGTACTTC. It codes for CASSLLPRRDTYEQYF. The chain is built from TRBV5-1 and TRBJ2-7; maybe TRBD2 (6 bases). The V gene lost 4 bases and the J gene lost 2 bases, with 19 bases spanning the gap. There are 16 residues in the CDR3. Germline V gives CDR1 SGHRS, CDR2 YFSETQ. The full variable domain, completed using reference TRBV5-1 and TRBJ2-7, is KAGVTQTPRYLIKTRGQQVTLSCSPISGHRSVSWYQQTPGQGLQFLFEYFSETQRNKGNFPGRFSGRQFSNSRSEMNVSTLELGDSALYLCASSLLPRRDTYEQYFGPGTRLTVT.